This T cell receptor (beta chain) appears in the sequencing data of a study of vaccination and CD4 T cells after COVID-19 (dated 2022 in TCRdb). In terms of the full investigation: SARS-CoV-2 positivity had been established in the convalescent patients by nasal swab PCR, and mild disease was recorded in eight to ten of these patients and severe disease in one. In the convalescent cohort there were six males and four females, among whom were two Hispanic individuals, seven Caucasians, two Asians and one multiracial person. Post-vaccine blood samples were taken a median of roughly 75 days after the second vaccine dose, with a range of roughly 14 to 250 days. In around 10 COVID-19 convalescent patients and a handful of infection-naive healthy vaccine recipients, researchers compared the spike-specific CD4+ TCR repertoire from before mRNA vaccination with the repertoire from after. The cultures were stimulated with overlapping spike peptide pools from SARS-CoV-2 and from the common cold coronaviruses HCoV-NL63, HCoV-OC43 and HCoV-229E. Each participant got two doses of either the Pfizer-BioNTech BNT162b2 vaccine (n=8) or the Moderna mRNA-1273 vaccine (n=2). Control cultures received a CEFX viral epitope pool as the positive control, an HIV-1 Nef peptide pool as the negative control, or no peptide. Post-COVID blood samples from convalescent patients were collected a median of around 110 days after diagnosis, with a range of roughly 30 to 170 days. The investigation overall reported the following: Among convalescent patients, a median about 86% of the SARS-CoV-2-reactive clones seen after vaccination appeared only after vaccination, which suggests priming specific to the vaccine. The number of convalescent patients in the study was relatively small, and the study did not examine early timepoints following natural infection. In convalescent patients, nearly all vaccine-specific clones (304 of 307) were found to be mono-reactive for SARS-CoV-2 spike rather than cross-reactive with common cold coronaviruses. The median number of SARS-CoV-2-reactive clonotypes rose from approximately 20 after infection to about 40 after vaccination, but the change was not significant.

This clonotype was seen a few times. No cognate antigen has been identified for it. No base quality information exists; no much larger clone differs at one position. From the germline V gene (reference sequence), CDR1 is DFQATT and CDR2 is SNEGSKA. V was cut back by 6 bases and J by 2 bases, leaving a gap of 13 bases between them. CDR3 length: 13 amino acids, cysteine to phenylalanine. The read is trimmed to its CDR3 DNA, 39 bases read in frame from base 1. Library method: PCR. At the Johns Hopkins FTIC core, DNA from the cultured CD4+ T cells underwent TCR sequencing with the Oncomine TCR Beta short-read assay. The QIAamp micro DNA kit was used to extract genomic DNA from the cultured CD4+ T cells. Oncomine TCR Beta libraries from cultured CD4+ T cells were pooled using unique dual indexes and sequenced on an Illumina iSeq 100. The authors' analysis ran thus. Non-productive sequences were removed, and CDR3s not starting with C, not ending with F or W, or shorter than 7 amino acids were discarded. The MANAFEST web application identified antigen-specific clonotypes by comparing peptide-stimulated wells against reference wells and other culture wells. Positive clones required FDR below 0.05, an odds ratio above 5, and productive frequency above 0.1% in at least two of three replicate wells. Clonotypes that were significantly expanded in both SARS-CoV-2 spike wells and at least one common cold coronavirus spike condition were defined as cross-reactive. Using R version 3.6.1, CDR3 homology was evaluated through Levenshtein distances (stringdist) along with unrooted phylogenetic trees (ape). Using fastp at Q25 and MiXCR, TCRdb reprocessed the public reads and kept productive beta chains. Every entry covers one CDR3 protein and lists the most common genes and DNA from its rows. TCRdb assigned the V and J calls; the authors' analysis was not used. Here the sample has about 18,000 distinct CDR3 sequences; under 60% occur a single time. Jointly, the top ten make up 9% to 10% of the sample.

The treatment or condition label, read with the paper, signifies: approximately 9-day PBMC culture with coronavirus spike peptide pools or control peptides (ViraFEST assay). The ViraFEST assay, used in the study, expanded antigen-specific T cells with peptide pools and then identified the expanded clonotypes through TCR sequencing. The positive SARS-CoV-2 PCR tests of the convalescent patients were dated from March to December 2020, before the Alpha, Beta and Delta variants emerged in the United States. About 2 million PBMCs per well were cultured in IMDM with approximately 5.2% human AB serum and roughly 9.3 IU/ml IL-2, plus 10 ug/ml peptide pools. Half of the culture medium was replaced with fresh IL-2-containing medium on days 3 and 7. CD4+ T cells were isolated after roughly eleven days of culture through negative selection using the EasySep CD4+ T cell isolation kit. Ficoll-Paque Plus gradient centrifugation was used to isolate PBMCs from whole blood, and the isolated PBMCs were then either used fresh or cryopreserved at -140C. In general, triplicate wells were set up for every culture condition.

The clonotype originates from a human donor who had recovered from COVID-19. The sequence links TRBV20-1 to TRBJ1-2; a tentative D call is TRBD1 (5 bases match). Sequenced here: CD4+ T cells from blood, cultured in vitro, sampled after SARS-CoV-2 vaccination. The CDR3 protein: CSASDWGNYGYTF. The sequenced DNA: TGCAGTGCCTCGGATTGGGGGAACTATGGCTACACCTTC.